This T cell receptor beta chain was recorded in a study of response to subunit inactivated influenza vaccine. Using its own MiXCR run on the RT-PCR reads, TCRdb lists one record per CDR3 protein. Among hundreds of thousands of distinct CDR3 sequences listed, around 25% were seen once. J lost 5 bases, V lost 4 bases, and 10 bases had no gene match. Germline V gene data show CDR1 as MNHEY and CDR2 as SVGEGT. The CDR3 runs 15 residues. V usage is TRBV6-2 or TRBV6-3 and J usage is TRBJ1-2, with 7 bases identical to TRBD1. The sequence derives from a man in his fifties or sixties who received an inactivated influenza vaccine. The sequenced sample was CD4+ T cells sorted from PBMCs, obtained more than 4 days after vaccination. CDR3 amino acids: CASSSSDRYPYGYTF. The CDR3 DNA sequence: TGTGCCAGCAGTTCCTCGGACAGGTACCCTTATGGCTACACCTTC.